This passage covers 12 T cell receptor beta chains from one sample sequenced in a study of metastatic and nonmetastatic thyroid tumors (dated by TCRdb to the early 2020s). No treatment had been received by any patient before thyroid surgery. Library preparation used PCR. This sample was sequenced with an Illumina HiSeq 4000. Starting from the raw public reads, TCRdb applied fastp trimming at Q25, assembled clones with MiXCR and retained in-frame beta chains. The table for this sample lists 40,000 or so clones; roughly 18% of them were counted only once. The ten largest clones capture approximately 20% of the sample. The specimen sequenced was blood. These receptors were taken from a female donor with papillary thyroid cancer or a benign thyroid nodule (not recorded which). Some clones in this sample may be carry-over from other donors' samples.

The V call is TRBV6-2 or TRBV6-3, the J call TRBJ1-6; the match to TRBD1 covers 10 bases. Germline loops: CDR1 MNHEY, CDR2 SVGEGT. The trim removed 5 bases at V and 7 bases at J, leaving 20 bases unmatched. CDR3 length: 20 amino acids. The CDR3 spells CASSPLTGTGAGVGNSPLHF. The CDR3, as DNA: TGTGCCAGCAGTCCCCTAACCGGGACAGGGGCGGGGGTAGGAAATTCACCCCTCCACTTT.

The chain combines TRBV11-1 with TRBJ2-7, with 7 bases identical to TRBD2. The V gene end was trimmed by 2 bases and the J gene end by 3 bases; junction bases not matched to a gene: 4. The CDR3 totals 14 residues. Germline V CDR1 and CDR2: SGHAT, FQDESV (reference sequence). This CDR3 reads CASSLNLAGYEQYF. CDR3 coding DNA: TGTGCCAGCAGCTTAAATTTAGCGGGCTACGAGCAGTACTTC.

This clone appeared many times. This sequence joins TRBV28 and TRBJ1-6; TRBD1 is a possible D gene (6 bases). The germline V gene encodes CDR1 MDHEN and CDR2 SYDVKM. The CDR3 is 14 amino acids. V was trimmed by 5 bases and J by 8 bases, leaving 13 bases between them. The CDR3 DNA is TGTGCCAGCAGTACGACAGGCCGGTATTCACCCCTCCACTTT. As protein: CASSTTGRYSPLHF.

The table lists this clone with many counts. This specimen includes other DNA sequences encoding the same CDR3. The chain links TRBV10-3 to TRBJ2-5; no reliable D call. Trimming took 4 bases from V and 1 from J, leaving 7 bases between them. This CDR3 comprises 13 residues. The V gene's germline CDR1 is ENHRY and CDR2 SYGVKD. CDR3 protein: CAISAQAQETQYF. The DNA for the CDR3 is TGTGCCATCAGTGCGCAGGCCCAAGAGACCCAGTACTTC.

This clone occurred a few times. The chain is built from TRBV15 and TRBJ1-2, with D possibly TRBD1 on 5 matching bases. The CDR3 totals 13 residues. Trimming cost V 4 bases and J 3 bases, with 9 bases left between them. Germline-derived CDR1 and CDR2 are LNHNV and YYDKDF (reference sequence). The CDR3 DNA sequence: TGTGCCACCAGCACTCAGGGAGACTATGGCTACACCTTC. The encoded protein is CATSTQGDYGYTF.

In this sample, this clone turned up many times. The rearrangement joins TRBV29-1 to TRBJ2-5; TRBD1 might be the D (9 bases). CDR1 SQVTM and CDR2 ANQGSEA come from the germline V gene. The CDR3 spans 14 residues. The V and J ends lost 4 bases and 2 bases respectively, with 14 bases between them. The CDR3 coding sequence is TGCAGCGTTGCGGGGGGGACAGGGCAAGAGACCCAGTACTTC. Amino acids: CSVAGGTGQETQYF.

This sequence joins TRBV9 and TRBJ2-3; D call uncertain. The V gene's germline CDR1 is SGDLS and CDR2 YYNGEE. CDR3 length: 11 residues. V was shortened by 4 bases and J by 5 bases, with 5 bases between the two germline ends. CDR3: CASSRGDTQYF. In DNA, the CDR3 is TGTGCCAGCAGCCGAGGAGATACGCAGTATTTT.

Ten or more counts support this clone. A junction end diverges from the germline sequence, so it may reflect a read error. The V gene is TRBV2, the J gene TRBJ1-6; D might be TRBD1 (5 bases). CDR1 and CDR2 (germline): SNHLY, FYNNEI. There are 14 residues in the CDR3. CDR3 loop: CARRATGAGSPLHF. The CDR3 nucleotides read TGTGCCCGCAGGGCAACAGGAGCTGGTTCGCCCCTCCACTTT.

The chain combines TRBV25-1 with TRBJ1-4; 8 bases fit TRBD1. The CDR3 has 17 residues. Trimming removed 5 bases from V and 0 bases from J; junction bases left unmatched: 8. In germline, CDR1 is MGHDK, CDR2 SYGVNS. In nucleotides, the CDR3 is TGTGCCAGCAGTCAGGGGGCGACTCTGGCAACTAATGAAAAACTGTTTTTT. Amino acids: CASSQGATLATNEKLFF.

This clone has a count of ten or more. The J gene is TRBJ2-1, the V gene TRBV29-1; 9 nucleotides match TRBD1. Germline CDR1 SQVTM, CDR2 ANQGSEA. Trimming cost V 3 bases and J 3 bases; bases outside gene matches: 6. This CDR3 is built from 15 residues. This CDR3 reads CSVEGGTGIYNEQFF. CDR3 bases: TGCAGCGTTGAGGGAGGGACAGGGATCTACAATGAGCAGTTCTTC.

This clone was found a few times. A much larger clone differs by one base, so this may be a read error. The V and J genes are TRBV20-1 and TRBJ1-5; D not resolved. This CDR3 has 12 amino acids. V lost 6 bases and J lost 3, with 9 bases in between. Per the germline V gene, CDR1 is DFQATT and CDR2 is SNEGSKA (reference sequence). This CDR3 is CSAPRVNQPQHF. In nucleotides, the CDR3 is TGCAGTGCCCCCCGCGTCAATCAGCCCCAGCATTTT.

The table lists this clone with a few counts. The CDR3 is CATSDFGREQYF. The CDR3 DNA follows: TGTGCCACCAGTGATTTTGGCCGCGAGCAGTACTTC. The rearrangement uses TRBV24-1 and TRBJ2-7; D remains unclear. V was shortened by 1 base and J by 6 bases, with 6 bases between the two germline ends. Germline lookup yields CDR1 KGHDR and CDR2 SFDVKD. The CDR3 spans 12 residues.